Listed below are T cell receptor beta chains from one sample, sequenced in a study of T cells in Graves' hyperthyroidism and ophthalmopathy. MiXCR, applied by TCRdb to the multiplex PCR reads, yields one record per CDR3 protein. The sample yields under 650,000 distinct CDR3 sequences, 15% to 20% seen once. Material: blood. The receptors originated from a woman aged 25 to 39 with Graves' hyperthyroidism. CDR3s leave out the opening cysteine and the closing phenylalanine or tryptophan.

v_call | cdr3_aa
TRBV2 | ASKITHASYEQY
TRBV7-7 | ASSTTGVGETQY
TRBV15 | ATSRDQGTVNEQY
TRBV27 | ASSLIWNQPQH
TRBV28 | ASSTRTPGEQY
TRBV24-1 | ATSDPVTDTQY
TRBV29-1 | SVGGSAGSQAYEQY
TRBV2 | ASSGLYPPLH
TRBV20-1 | SARGVAGGGRSYNEQF
TRBV28 | ASSGQGLHEQY
TRBV2 | ASRVLGQGLQPQH
TRBV30 | AWTEGGGGEKLF
TRBV12-3/TRBV12-4 | ASSPYRTGAYGYT
TRBV28 | ASSSPPTGLTYEQY
TRBV20-1 | SARPYEQY
TRBV7-2 | ASTPGSPPNEQF
TRBV4-1 | ASRGQGMNNEQF
TRBV2 | ASSRNALGGEKLF
TRBV9 | ASSISGDQLYEQY
TRBV7-9 | ASSLDGTSSYNEQF
TRBV29-1 | SAGQGRNQPQH
TRBV18 | ASSPDGQGEAF
TRBV4-1 | ASSQESEAF
TRBV2 | ASSSWREGLDTQY
TRBV2 | ASSEQGGREKLF